Listed below are T cell receptor beta chains from one sample, sequenced in a study of cytomegalovirus exposure and HLA in healthy donors. Data came from immunoSEQ multiplex PCR; TCRdb stores just in-frame clones and leaves some out. The sample gives around 120,000 clones, over 60% of which show up once; 3.5% to 4.5% is in the top ten. The sequencing input was PBMCs. Receptors were obtained from a human donor in good health. Both conserved end residues are part of each CDR3. Fields, in order: V gene, clone size, J gene, D gene, CDR3 DNA, CDR3 protein. A D gene is named only where the DNA matches it firmly. Expanded clones are given a class, and other clones once, few, many or no size at all.

TRBV6-5,.,TRBJ1-1,.,TGTGCCAGCAGTGGCGACCACGGGGCTTTCTTT,CASSGDHGAFF
TRBV9,.,TRBJ2-7,.,TGTGCCAGCAGCCCCCTGGCCATGGCCAGCTCCTACGAGCAGTACTTC,CASSPLAMASSYEQYF
TRBV2,few,TRBJ1-4,.,TGTGCCAGCAGTGTTGCAGCCCAGGGAGAAAAACTGTTTTTT,CASSVAAQGEKLFF
TRBV11-2,.,TRBJ1-1,.,TGTGCCAGCAGCTTGGGGGCAAACACTGAAGCTTTCTTT,CASSLGANTEAFF
TRBV5-1,.,TRBJ2-1,TRBD2,TGCGCCAGCAGCTTGGGATTATTAGGGTGGCGGGAGGACAACTACAATGAGCAGTTCTTC,CASSLGLLGWREDNYNEQFF
TRBV14,.,TRBJ2-1,.,TGTGCCAGCAGCCAAGTACTAGTCATAACGGATGAGCAGTTCTTC,CASSQVLVITDEQFF
TRBV5-4,.,TRBJ1-2,TRBD1,TGTGCCAGCAGCTCCTTCCGACAGGGGGCCAATTATGGCTACACCTTC,CASSSFRQGANYGYTF
TRBV5-1,.,TRBJ2-3,.,TGCGCCAGCAGCTTGCTGGCCTTTACAGATACGCAGTATTTT,CASSLLAFTDTQYF
TRBV30,.,TRBJ1-5,.,TGTGCCTGGACACGGGGGATGGTCGGCAATCAGCCCCAGCATTTT,CAWTRGMVGNQPQHF
TRBV4-2,.,TRBJ2-2,TRBD2,TGTGCCAGCAGCCTAGCGGGAGCTACCGGGGAGCTGTTTTTT,CASSLAGATGELFF
TRBV7-9,.,TRBJ2-3,.,TGTGCCAGCAGCCAGCTTGGCGGGGGCACAGATACGCAGTATTTT,CASSQLGGGTDTQYF
TRBV6-5,.,TRBJ1-2,.,TGTGCCAGCAGTTACCAGGCCATGGAATATGGCTACACCTTC,CASSYQAMEYGYTF
TRBV5-4,once,TRBJ2-1,TRBD2,TGTGCCAGCAGCCGTCGGGGGGGACTAGCGGGGGTCGGCTCCTACAATGAGCAGTTCTTC,CASSRRGGLAGVGSYNEQFF
TRBV28,.,TRBJ1-5,.,.,CASSSSGSGGQPQHF
TRBV6-6,.,TRBJ1-1,.,TGTGCCAGCAGTCATGGGACACTCAACACTGAAGCTTTCTTT,CASSHGTLNTEAFF
TRBV9,.,TRBJ2-3,TRBD2,TGTGCCAGCAGCGCGACTAGCGGAGATACGCAGTATTTT,CASSATSGDTQYF
TRBV7-9,.,TRBJ2-7,.,TGTTCCAGCAGCTTCGACCGGGTGTCCTACGAGCAGTACTTC,CSSSFDRVSYEQYF
TRBV5-1,.,TRBJ1-1,.,TGCGCCAGCAGCCCAAGACAGAACACTGAAGCTTTCTTT,CASSPRQNTEAFF
TRBV5-8,.,TRBJ2-2,.,TGTGCCAGCAGCTCCCCAGGGGACACGAACACCGGGGAGCTGTTTTTT,CASSSPGDTNTGELFF
TRBV29-1,.,TRBJ1-1,.,TGCAGCGTTGAAGAAGCGACAGGTCCCGCCGAAGCTTTCTTT,CSVEEATGPAEAFF
TRBV19,few,TRBJ2-3,.,TGTGCCAGTAGGGACAGTGGTAGAGATACGCAGTATTTT,CASRDSGRDTQYF
TRBV2,few,TRBJ1-5,.,TGTGCCAGCAGTGGACAGTTTCAGCCCCAGCATTTT,CASSGQFQPQHF
TRBV19,once,TRBJ1-5,.,TGTGCCAGTAGTATTGCGGCCAGTAGCAATCAGCCCCAGCATTTT,CASSIAASSNQPQHF
TRBV19,.,TRBJ1-2,.,TGTGCCAGTAGTAGTCGGTTGTCCTCAAGCCTCTATGGCTACACCTTC,CASSSRLSSSLYGYTF
TRBV19,once,TRBJ2-7,.,TGTGCCAGTAGTCTCACGAACACAGGAAGGTACGAGCAGTACTTC,CASSLTNTGRYEQYF
TRBV2,.,TRBJ2-4,.,TGTGCCAGCAGTGCCCTTTCAGACATTCAGTACTTC,CASSALSDIQYF
TRBV9,.,TRBJ2-3,.,TGTGCCAGCAGCGTAGATCTGAGGACAGATACGCAGTATTTT,CASSVDLRTDTQYF
TRBV10-3,few,TRBJ2-5,.,TGTGCCATCAGTGGGACCTCAAAGGGGGACCAGTACTTC,CAISGTSKGDQYF
TRBV7-9,.,TRBJ2-1,.,TGTGCCAGCAGCGCGGATTCGAGCTCCTACAATGAGCAGTTCTTC,CASSADSSSYNEQFF
TRBV6-6,.,TRBJ2-1,TRBD1,TGTGCCAGCAGACCACAGGGGGCCTCCTACAATGAGCAGTTCTTC,CASRPQGASYNEQFF
TRBV6-1,once,TRBJ1-5,.,TGCGCCAGCAGGGAGAACCACAATCAGCCCCAGCATTTT,CASRENHNQPQHF
TRBV2,once,TRBJ2-7,TRBD2,TGTGCCAGCAGCCAGGGACTAGCGGGAGAAGAGCAGTACTTC,CASSQGLAGEEQYF
TRBV13,.,TRBJ2-7,.,TGTGCCAGCAGCTTAGGAACAGGGAGCTCCTACGAGCAGTACTTC,CASSLGTGSSYEQYF
TRBV14,.,TRBJ2-6,TRBD1,TGTGCCAGCAGCCAAGTAACAGGGGGACGACAGAGCTCTGGGGCCAACGTCCTGACTTTC,CASSQVTGGRQSSGANVLTF
TRBV5-4,.,TRBJ2-1,TRBD1,TGTGCCAGTTGGGGGACAGAGAGCAATGAGCAGTTCTTC,CASWGTESNEQFF
TRBV14,.,TRBJ1-2,.,TGTGCCAGCAGCCAAGATTTTTTTTCCGGGTCTGGCTACACCTTC,CASSQDFFSGSGYTF
TRBV25-1,.,TRBJ2-7,TRBD1,TGTGCCAGCAGTGACACAGGGGCCATGGACGAGCAGTACTTC,CASSDTGAMDEQYF
TRBV18,.,TRBJ2-2,TRBD1,TGTGCCAGCTCACCACTTTACAGGACAGGGAACACCGGGGAGCTGTTTTTT,CASSPLYRTGNTGELFF
TRBV5-1,.,TRBJ2-6,TRBD1,TGCGCCAGCAGCTCACGACAGGGAGTGGGGGCCAACGTCCTGACTTTC,CASSSRQGVGANVLTF
TRBV19,.,TRBJ2-5,.,TGTGCCAGTAGTAAAAGTTCCGGGGGTCAAGAGACCCAGTACTTC,CASSKSSGGQETQYF
TRBV5-6,few,TRBJ1-1,TRBD1,TGTGCCAGCAGCTTGCCCCACACAGGGGAGAACACTGAAGCTTTCTTT,CASSLPHTGENTEAFF
TRBV27,.,TRBJ2-5,.,TGTGCCAGCAGTCCCAGGACAATCCAAGAGACCCAGTACTTC,CASSPRTIQETQYF
TRBV13,.,TRBJ2-7,TRBD1,TGTGCCAGCAGCTCCCCCCAGGGGGACTACGAGCAGTACTTC,CASSSPQGDYEQYF
TRBV19,.,TRBJ2-3,.,TGTGCCAGTAGTATCGGGGACTCTTCCGATACGCAGTATTTT,CASSIGDSSDTQYF
TRBV11-3,once,TRBJ1-4,TRBD1,TGTGCCAGCAGCTCCAGACAGGGGGGCAATGAAAAACTGTTTTTT,CASSSRQGGNEKLFF
TRBV5-4,.,TRBJ2-1,TRBD2,TGTGCCAGCAGCCGAACTAGCGACACCACCTACAATGAGCAGTTCTTC,CASSRTSDTTYNEQFF